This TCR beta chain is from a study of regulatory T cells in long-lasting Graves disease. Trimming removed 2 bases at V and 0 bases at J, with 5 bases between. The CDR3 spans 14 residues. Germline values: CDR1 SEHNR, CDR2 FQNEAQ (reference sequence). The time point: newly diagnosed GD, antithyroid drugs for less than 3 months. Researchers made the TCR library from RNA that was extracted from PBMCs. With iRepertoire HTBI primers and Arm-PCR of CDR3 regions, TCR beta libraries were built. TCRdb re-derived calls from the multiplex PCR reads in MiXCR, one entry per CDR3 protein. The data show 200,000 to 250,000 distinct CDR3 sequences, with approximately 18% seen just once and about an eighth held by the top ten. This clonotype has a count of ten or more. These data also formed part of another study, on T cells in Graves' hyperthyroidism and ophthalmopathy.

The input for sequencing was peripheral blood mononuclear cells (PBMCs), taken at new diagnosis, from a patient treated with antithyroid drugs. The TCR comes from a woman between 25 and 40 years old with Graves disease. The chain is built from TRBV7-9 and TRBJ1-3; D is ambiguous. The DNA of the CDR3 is TGTGCCAGCAGCTTACCCTTCTCTGGAAACACCATATATTTT. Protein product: CASSLPFSGNTIYF.